Listed below are T cell receptor beta chains from one sample, sequenced in a study of cytomegalovirus exposure and HLA in healthy donors. Produced via immunoSEQ multiplex PCR; TCRdb's table is partial and in-frame only. This sample yields 200,000 to 300,000 clones, of which 82% are seen a single time; 5.4% belongs to the top ten. Specimen: PBMCs. The receptors shown here come from a woman aged 40 to 55 in good health and CMV-seropositive. Both conserved end residues are part of each CDR3. D genes are given only for firm matches. Rows may omit the clone size; those that give it use once, few, many or a size class.

v_gene	d_gene	j_gene	abundance	CDR3nt	CDR3aa
TRBV5-6	TRBD2	TRBJ2-2	NA	TGTGCCAGCAGCTTAGCGGGAGGAACCGGGGAGCTGTTTTTT	CASSLAGGTGELFF
TRBV4-2	TRBD1	TRBJ1-2	NA	TGTGCCAGCAGCCTTCCGGGACAGAGTTATGGCTACACCTTC	CASSLPGQSYGYTF
TRBV19	NA	TRBJ2-5	NA	TGTGCCAGTAGAGCCGTGGGGGGGCGAGAGACCCAGTACTTC	CASRAVGGRETQYF
TRBV5-1	NA	TRBJ1-2	NA	TGCGCCAGCAGCCCGGAGGATAGGGGCTACACCTTC	CASSPEDRGYTF
TRBV7-6	TRBD2	TRBJ2-3	NA	TGTGCCAGCACCCCGCTAGCGGTTAGCACAGATACGCAGTATTTT	CASTPLAVSTDTQYF
TRBV27	TRBD1	TRBJ2-1	NA	TGTGCCAGCAGTTTTCGACAGGGAATTCAGTTCTTC	CASSFRQGIQFF
TRBV5-5	NA	TRBJ1-5	NA	TGTGCCAGCAGCTCGCATCAGGGGAGCAATCAGCCCCAGCATTTT	CASSSHQGSNQPQHF
TRBV7-8	TRBD2	TRBJ2-1	NA	TGTGCCAGCAGCTCACTAGCGGGGGGGTCTAATGAGCAGTTCTTC	CASSSLAGGSNEQFF
TRBV4-2	NA	TRBJ2-7	once	TGTGCCAGCAGCCAAGCAGGGTACGAGCAGTACTTC	CASSQAGYEQYF
TRBV12-5	NA	TRBJ2-5	NA	TGTGCTAGTGGTGTGACAGCCCAAGAGACCCAGTACTTC	CASGVTAQETQYF
TRBV4-3	TRBD1	TRBJ1-6	NA	TGCGCCAGCAGCCAAGAGTCTGGGACAGGGGGTTCCCCCCTCCACTTT	CASSQESGTGGSPLHF
TRBV5-4	TRBD2	TRBJ2-7	few	TGTGCCAGCAGCTCTACTAGCGGGGGCATGCGGTACTTC	CASSSTSGGMRYF
TRBV5-6	TRBD2	TRBJ2-3	NA	TGTGCCAGCAGCTTAAGCGGGAGATCCGTTAGTCCAGATACGCAGTATTTT	CASSLSGRSVSPDTQYF
TRBV4-3	NA	TRBJ1-2	NA	TGCGCCAGCAGCCAAGATCGTATTCCGGGGGTGGGTGGCTACACCTTC	CASSQDRIPGVGGYTF
TRBV12-2	NA	TRBJ2-1	NA	NA	CASRFSIKYRCYYDNEQFF
TRBV6-5	TRBD1	TRBJ2-7	NA	TGTGCCAGCAGTTACTCAAAGGACAGGGGCTCCTACGAGCAGTACTTC	CASSYSKDRGSYEQYF
TRBV2	TRBD1	TRBJ2-4	NA	TGTGCCAGCAGTGAAGAGGGGGCAGCCAAAAACATTCAGTACTTC	CASSEEGAAKNIQYF
TRBV7-9	NA	TRBJ2-1	once	TGTGCCAGCAGCTTATCTTCTTCGTACAATGAGCAGTTCTTC	CASSLSSSYNEQFF
TRBV7-2	TRBD2	TRBJ2-7	NA	TGTGCCAGCAGCTCCCCCTTTAGCGGGTGGGCCGAGCAGTACTTC	CASSSPFSGWAEQYF
TRBV19	NA	TRBJ1-5	once	TGTGCCAGTAGTATAACTGGGGCTGGGAATCAGCCCCAGCATTTT	CASSITGAGNQPQHF
TRBV5-5	TRBD1	TRBJ1-1	NA	TGTGCCAGCAGCTACGAACAGGGGATCACTGAAGCTTTCTTT	CASSYEQGITEAFF
TRBV12-5	NA	TRBJ2-2	once	TGTGCTAGTGGTTTGGTAACAGCCAACACCGGGGAGCTGTTTTTT	CASGLVTANTGELFF
TRBV6-1	TRBD2	TRBJ2-5	NA	TGTGCCAGCATGCGGGGGATTCAAGAGACCCAGTACTTC	CASMRGIQETQYF
TRBV7-9	NA	TRBJ2-1	NA	TGTGCCAGCAGCTTAGGCCCTAGCGTAGGTGAGCAGTTCTTC	CASSLGPSVGEQFF
TRBV2	NA	TRBJ1-1	NA	TGTGCCAGCAGTGTTGGGAGGATGAACACTGAAGCTTTCTTT	CASSVGRMNTEAFF
TRBV6-5	TRBD1	TRBJ1-5	NA	TGTGCCAGCAGTTGGGGACAGGGCAATCAGCCCCAGCATTTT	CASSWGQGNQPQHF
TRBV5-4	TRBD1	TRBJ2-7	few	TGTGCCAGCAGCTTGGGCACAGGGGGACGCGAGCAGTACTTC	CASSLGTGGREQYF
TRBV7-9	TRBD2	TRBJ2-1	NA	TGTGCCAGCAGCTTAGGCCTAGCGGGAGGGAATGAGCAGTTCTTC	CASSLGLAGGNEQFF
TRBV7-9	NA	TRBJ2-7	few	TGTGCCAGCAGCCCGCGGACAGCTACCTACTCCTACGAGCAGTACTTC	CASSPRTATYSYEQYF
TRBV6-4	TRBD2	TRBJ2-2	NA	TGTGCCAGCAGGATAACTAGCGGATCAGCCGGGGAGCTGTTTTTT	CASRITSGSAGELFF
TRBV15	NA	TRBJ1-5	NA	TGTGCCACCAGCAGGGGCTTTAATCAGCCCCAGCATTTT	CATSRGFNQPQHF
TRBV7-9	NA	TRBJ2-5	NA	TGTTCCAGCAGCTTAGTGGGTGGGAGTTTAGAGACCCAGTACTTC	CSSSLVGGSLETQYF
TRBV7-6	TRBD2	TRBJ2-2	NA	TGTGCCAGCAGCCCTGGACTAGCGGGGATCCCCGGGGAGCTGTTTTTT	CASSPGLAGIPGELFF
TRBV14	TRBD1	TRBJ1-4	NA	TGTGCCAGCAGCCAGTTTCAGGGACAGAGTGAAAAACTGTTTTTT	CASSQFQGQSEKLFF
TRBV4-3	TRBD1	TRBJ1-2	NA	TGCGCCAGCAGCCAAGGAGGGACAGTAAGCGCAGAAGGTGGCTACACCTTC	CASSQGGTVSAEGGYTF
TRBV7-3	NA	TRBJ1-1	NA	TGTGCCAGCAGCCTGACACCCATGAACACTGAAGCTTTCTTT	CASSLTPMNTEAFF
TRBV7-8	NA	TRBJ2-7	NA	TGTGCCAGCAGCTTAGGATGGGGGGGCCCCAACAACTACGAGCAGTACTTC	CASSLGWGGPNNYEQYF
TRBV2	NA	TRBJ1-2	few	TGTGCCAGCAGTGACCTCGGGTTAGGCTATGGCTACACCTTC	CASSDLGLGYGYTF
TRBV11-2	NA	TRBJ1-1	NA	TGTGCCAGCAGCTTAGGAGCGCAGTTTGAAGCTTTCTTT	CASSLGAQFEAFF
TRBV5-8	NA	TRBJ1-2	NA	TGTGCCGGCAGCCCGGGACTTGGCTACACCTTC	CAGSPGLGYTF
TRBV5-1	NA	TRBJ1-1	NA	TGCGCCAGCAGCCAAAACAGCCCAGGAGCTTTCTTT	CASSQNSPGAFF
TRBV7-6	TRBD1	TRBJ1-6	NA	TGTGCCAGCAGCATGGGGACAGGGTATAATTCACCCCTCCACTTT	CASSMGTGYNSPLHF
TRBV5-1	NA	TRBJ1-1	NA	TGCGCCAGCAGCTGGGACAAGAACACTGAAGCTTTCTTT	CASSWDKNTEAFF
TRBV7-8	NA	TRBJ2-7	NA	TGTGCCAGCAGCTCTACAGGGACCCACGAGCAGTACTTC	CASSSTGTHEQYF
TRBV25-1	NA	TRBJ1-1	NA	TGTGCCAGCAGTGACGACCGGAGGGGGAACACTGAAGCTTTCTTT	CASSDDRRGNTEAFF
TRBV30	NA	TRBJ1-6	NA	TGTGCCTGGAGTACGATCAGGGGCTTTCATTCCCCCCTCCACTTT	CAWSTIRGFHSPLHF
TRBV6-5	NA	TRBJ2-7	NA	TGTGCCAGCAGCCTGACCCAGGGGTTCCACGAGCAGTACTTC	CASSLTQGFHEQYF
TRBV7-9	TRBD2	TRBJ2-1	few	TGTGCCAGCAGCCCGACTAGCGGGGGGGACAAAGGGCAGTTCTTC	CASSPTSGGDKGQFF
TRBV29-1	TRBD1	TRBJ1-1	NA	TGCAGCGTTGGAACCCAAACAGGACAGGACACTGAAGCTTTCTTT	CSVGTQTGQDTEAFF
TRBV30	NA	TRBJ1-6	NA	TGTGCCTGGAGACCCGGGGTTTACGGTTCACCCCTCCACTTT	CAWRPGVYGSPLHF
TRBV7-9	NA	TRBJ2-7	NA	TGTGCCAGCAGCCCCTTGACAGACGTGCGCTACGAGCAGTACTTC	CASSPLTDVRYEQYF
TRBV7-9	TRBD2	TRBJ2-7	NA	TGTGCCAGCAGCTCCCGACTAGCGGGAGAATACGAGCAGTACTTC	CASSSRLAGEYEQYF
TRBV7-9	NA	TRBJ2-7	NA	TGTGCCAGCAGCGACGACGGTCCTAGTTTCCGCGAGCAGTACTTC	CASSDDGPSFREQYF
TRBV5-1	NA	TRBJ2-7	once	TGCGCCAGCAGCTTGGACAGGGATTACGAGCAGTACTTC	CASSLDRDYEQYF
TRBV27	TRBD1	TRBJ1-2	NA	TGTGCCAGCAGTCCGGGACAGGGGAACTATGGCTACACCTTC	CASSPGQGNYGYTF
TRBV27	TRBD1	TRBJ1-5	NA	TGTGCCAGCAGTTGGGGACAGGGAGGCAATCAGCCCCAGCATTTT	CASSWGQGGNQPQHF